This TCR beta chain was documented in a study of somatic mutations in cytotoxic T cells in rheumatoid arthritis (TCRdb year 2017). For the wider study: Before any treatment started and right after they were diagnosed, patients gave peripheral blood samples (around 30 ml EDTA). Some T-cell populations stained with V beta antibodies were sorted by flow on a FACSAria II or Sony SH800 to nearly 100% purity, with sorted V beta1+ cells additionally subjected to TCRB sequencing. The study asked whether expanded CD8+ T-cell clones in newly diagnosed, untreated rheumatoid arthritis carry somatic mutations, and used TCRB deep sequencing to characterize clonality. TCRB deep sequencing covered roughly 60 patients with rheumatoid arthritis along with 15 to 20 healthy controls. Patients and controls did not essentially differ in median age, which was nearly identical between the groups. What the authors observed across the whole study: No adjustment for multiple comparisons was made for the slight TRBV07 underrepresentation in patients. It was unknown which antigens the expanded CD8+ clones targeted, and their absence from virus-specific databases did not exclude viral specificity. CD8+ T-cell clonality in rheumatoid arthritis patients was not significantly different from that in age-matched healthy controls. In about an eighth of the roughly 60 patients the largest CD8+ clone exceeded 20% of CD8+ cells, and several identical CD8+ TCRB sequences were shared between blood and synovial fluid. CD8+ clonality increased with age in patients (Spearman r ≈ 0.49) but not in healthy controls.

TCRB CDR3 sequencing used the immunoSEQ assay on genomic DNA. The original methods were these. When patient CD8+ clones exceeding 1% were checked against published virus-specific TCRB sequences, only a few matched. Analyses were restricted to productive TCRB rearrangements. Defining a clone by its unique TCRB CDR3 sequence, the study calculated clonality as a productive clonality index derived from Shannon entropy. The template counts of each clone relative to the total templates per sample were used to calculate repertoire overlap between two samples. V-gene usage from TCRB sequencing and V-gene usage measured by flow cytometry were correlated (Spearman r of 0.61). TCRdb obtained this table from immuneACCESS and retained in-frame rearrangements with V and J assigned. These tables miss some clones; where compared with another copy, unresolved V genes account for less than half of the shortfall, and the remainder is unexplained. V, J and clone size reflect that table, while D and trimming were determined from the DNA. The sample table lists about 29,000 clones, approximately 86% of them with a count of one. The ten largest clones capture around 10% of the sample.

Worth noting for this clone: Its antigen is currently not known. Base qualities are not at hand, and no much larger clone is one base apart.

On an AutoMACS, CD4+ and CD8+ cells were isolated via positive magnetic bead selection, and their purity was verified by flow cytometry. A TCR V beta antibody panel was used in flow cytometry to screen first for clonal expansions, which were then characterized by TCRB deep sequencing of sorted CD8+ fractions. Isolation of peripheral blood mononuclear cells was done through Ficoll-Paque PLUS density gradient separation. DNA was extracted from CD4-enriched, CD8-enriched or PBMC samples with Nucleospin Tissue or Tissue XS kits and quantified with a Qubit 2.0 fluorometer. The CDR3 contains 17 residues, cysteine and phenylalanine counted. This entry keeps only the CDR3 DNA: 51 bases, framed from base 1. The V and J ends are trimmed by 1 base and 0 bases, leaving 16 bases between them. CDR1 and CDR2 were assigned from the germline V gene (reference sequence) as SEHNR and FQNEAQ.

Source material: CD8+ T cells sorted from blood. Recombination linked TRBV7-9 to TRBJ2-7; the D gene cannot be resolved beyond TRBD1 or TRBD2, each matching 6 bases. The sequence came from an adult with rheumatoid arthritis. The CDR3 protein: CASSLGSRGGFSYEQYF. The DNA sequence is given as TGTGCCAGCAGCTTAGGTTCTAGAGGGGGGTTCTCCTACGAGCAGTACTTC.